This T cell receptor beta chain was recorded in a study of T cell responses to AZD1222 COVID-19 vaccine. Sequencing was performed with immunoSEQ multiplex PCR; in TCRdb, only in-frame clones are kept and a portion is missing. The sample includes some 140,000 clones, approximately 90% of them seen just once. CDR3 length equals 14 residues. Trimming cost V 6 bases and J 3 bases, with 15 bases left between them. Germline CDR1 KGHSH, CDR2 LQKENI. The TCR was taken from an adult in good health. The rearrangement joins TRBV18 to TRBJ2-7; tentative D call: TRBD1 (6 bases). The starting material was peripheral blood, obtained on day 0 of AZD1222 vaccination. As DNA, the CDR3 is TGTGCCAGCTCGGATGCAGGGGTCCGCTACGAGCAGTACTTC. The encoded protein is CASSDAGVRYEQYF.